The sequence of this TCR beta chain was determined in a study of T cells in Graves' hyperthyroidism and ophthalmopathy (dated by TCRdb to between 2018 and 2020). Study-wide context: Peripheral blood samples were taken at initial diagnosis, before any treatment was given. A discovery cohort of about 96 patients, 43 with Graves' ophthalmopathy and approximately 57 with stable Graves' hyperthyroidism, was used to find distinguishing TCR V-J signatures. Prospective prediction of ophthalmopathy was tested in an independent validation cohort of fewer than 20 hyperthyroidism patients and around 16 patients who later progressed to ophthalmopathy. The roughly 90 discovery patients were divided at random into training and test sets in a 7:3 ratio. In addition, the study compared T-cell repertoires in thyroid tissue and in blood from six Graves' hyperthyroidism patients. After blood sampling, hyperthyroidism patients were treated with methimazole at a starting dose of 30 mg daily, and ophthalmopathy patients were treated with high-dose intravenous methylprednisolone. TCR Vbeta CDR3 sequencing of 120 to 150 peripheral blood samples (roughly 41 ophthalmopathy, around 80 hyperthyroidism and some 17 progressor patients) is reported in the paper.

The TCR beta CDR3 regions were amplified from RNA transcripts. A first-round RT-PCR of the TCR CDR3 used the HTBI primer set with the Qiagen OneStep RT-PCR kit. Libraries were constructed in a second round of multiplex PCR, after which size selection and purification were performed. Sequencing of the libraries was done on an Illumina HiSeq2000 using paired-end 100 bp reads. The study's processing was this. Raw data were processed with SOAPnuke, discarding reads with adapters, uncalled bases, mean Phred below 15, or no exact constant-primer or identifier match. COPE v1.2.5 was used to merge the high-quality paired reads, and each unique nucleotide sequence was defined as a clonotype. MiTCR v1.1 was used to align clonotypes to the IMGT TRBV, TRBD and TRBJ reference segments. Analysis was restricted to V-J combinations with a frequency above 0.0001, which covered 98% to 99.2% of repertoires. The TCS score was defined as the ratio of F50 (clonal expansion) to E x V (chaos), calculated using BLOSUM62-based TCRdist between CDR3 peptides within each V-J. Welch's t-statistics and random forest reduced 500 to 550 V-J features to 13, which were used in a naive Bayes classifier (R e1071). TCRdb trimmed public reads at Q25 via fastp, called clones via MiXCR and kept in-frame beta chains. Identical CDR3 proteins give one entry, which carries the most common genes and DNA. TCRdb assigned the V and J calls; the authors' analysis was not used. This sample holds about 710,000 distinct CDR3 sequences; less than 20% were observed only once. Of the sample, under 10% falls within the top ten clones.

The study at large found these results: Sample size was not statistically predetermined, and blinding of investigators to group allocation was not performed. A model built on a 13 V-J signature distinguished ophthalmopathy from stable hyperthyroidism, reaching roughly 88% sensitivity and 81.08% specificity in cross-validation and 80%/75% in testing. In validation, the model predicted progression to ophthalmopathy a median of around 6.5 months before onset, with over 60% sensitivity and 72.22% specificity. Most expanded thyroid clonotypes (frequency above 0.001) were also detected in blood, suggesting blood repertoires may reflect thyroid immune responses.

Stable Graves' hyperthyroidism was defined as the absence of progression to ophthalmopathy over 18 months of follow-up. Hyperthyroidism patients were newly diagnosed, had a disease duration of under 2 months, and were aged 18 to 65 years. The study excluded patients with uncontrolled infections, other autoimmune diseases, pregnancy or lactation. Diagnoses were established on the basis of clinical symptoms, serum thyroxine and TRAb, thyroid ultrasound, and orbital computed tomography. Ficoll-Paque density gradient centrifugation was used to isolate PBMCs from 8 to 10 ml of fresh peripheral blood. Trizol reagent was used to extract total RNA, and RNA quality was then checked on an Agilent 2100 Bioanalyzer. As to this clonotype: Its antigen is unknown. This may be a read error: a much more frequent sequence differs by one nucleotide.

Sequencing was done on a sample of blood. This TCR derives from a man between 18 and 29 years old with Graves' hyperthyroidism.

The DNA sequence reads TGTGCCAGCAGTGCCTCACCGCCCCCCGTAGGAGAGCAGTACTTC. Translated, it gives CASSASPPPVGEQYF. The chain joins TRBV28 to TRBJ2-7; no D gene is confidently identified. The germline V gene gives CDR1 as MDHEN and CDR2 as SYDVKM. The CDR3 measures 15 amino acids from cysteine to phenylalanine. The only DNA kept is the CDR3, 45 bases in frame from the first base. The trim is 5 bases for V and 7 bases for J, with a gap of 21 bases between the germline ends.